This entry describes one T cell receptor (beta chain). Antigen unknown. It was with a sample-barcoded 5' primer and a J-beta primer mix that a second PCR of roughly 7 to 12 cycles was run. TCRdb reanalysed the 5' RACE reads using MiXCR and keeps one entry per CDR3 protein. The table lists approximately 810,000 distinct CDR3 sequences, under 30% of them singletons. This record belongs to a study of blood T cells in healthy people across ages. V gave up 0 bases and J gave up 5 bases; unmatched junction bases: 3. The CDR3 has 13 residues. The germline V gene has CDR1 DFQATT and CDR2 SNEGSKA (reference sequence). Study-wide results and limits: Measured against age, TCR beta diversity per million T cells decreased in a roughly linear manner.

This rearrangement joins TRBV20-1 to TRBJ2-5; 7 bases are a match to TRBD1. The receptor was isolated from a woman older than 75 in good health. Sequencing was performed on blood. The CDR3 region is CSARDFRGETQYF. In nucleotides, the CDR3 is TGCAGTGCTAGAGATTTCAGGGGGGAGACCCAGTACTTC.